The next 16 T cell receptor beta chains were all read from a single sample in a study of response to subunit inactivated influenza vaccine. TCRdb re-derived calls from the RT-PCR reads in MiXCR, one entry per CDR3 protein. There are some 540,000 distinct CDR3 sequences in the sample; 20% to 25% occur only once, and 2.5% to 3.5% lies in the top ten. These same data were also listed under a study on T cells expressing NK-cell markers. From that report: Synthesis of TCR beta cDNA relied on 5'RACE template switching carrying UMIs.

The material sequenced was CD4+ T cells sorted from PBMCs, taken approximately 12 days after vaccination. The receptor set was obtained from a man aged 45-60 years who received an inactivated influenza vaccine.

This clonotype turned up a few times. The chain is built from TRBV12-3 or TRBV12-4 and TRBJ2-4; possible D gene TRBD2, 6 bases. Trimming cost V 6 bases and J 3 bases, with 15 bases left between them. This CDR3 contains 15 residues. The CDR3 coding sequence is TGTGCCAGCAGCCGCGGGACGAACCTCAAAAACATTCAGTACTTC. Translation gives CASSRGTNLKNIQYF.

This clonotype was observed a handful of times. The chain has TRBV7-3 and TRBJ2-3, with 14 bases that match TRBD2. This CDR3 has 20 residues. Germline V gene sequence: CDR1 SGHTA, CDR2 FQGTGA. The V gene end was trimmed by 3 bases and the J gene end by 2 bases; junction bases not matched to a gene: 13. CDR3 amino acids: CASSLGGLAGESAYTDTQYF. The CDR3 bases are TGTGCCAGCAGCTTGGGGGGACTAGCGGGAGAATCGGCCTACACAGATACGCAGTATTTT. Together with reference TRBV7-3 and TRBJ2-3, the CDR3 gives the full variable domain: GAGVSQTPSNKVTEKGKYVELRCDPISGHTALYWYRQSLGQGPEFLIYFQGTGAADDSGLPNDRFFAVRPEGSVSTLKIQRTERGDSAVYLCASSLGGLAGESAYTDTQYFGPGTRLTVL.

The gene calls are TRBV27 and TRBJ2-3; 12 bases are a match to TRBD2. CDR3 size: 17 residues. Trimming cost V 4 bases and J 2 bases; bases outside gene matches: 7. From germline, CDR1 is MNHEY and CDR2 SMNVEV (reference sequence). CDR3 sequence reads: CASSSKRTSGTTDTQYF. CDR3 in DNA: TGTGCCAGCAGTTCAAAACGGACTAGCGGGACCACAGATACGCAGTATTTT.

The sample holds a few counts of this clonotype. The chain combines TRBV12-3 or TRBV12-4 with TRBJ2-7; the match to TRBD1 covers 8 bases. The CDR3 has 13 residues. After removal of 7 bases from V and 2 bases from J, the junction contained 4 bases not matched to a gene. CDR3 region: CASTTGGAYEQYF. For the CDR3, the DNA is TGTGCCAGCACTACAGGGGGAGCCTACGAGCAGTACTTC.

This clonotype was found once. This chain joins TRBV3-1 and TRBJ2-1; D possibly uses TRBD1 or TRBD2 (6 bases each). V dropped 6 bases and J dropped 0 bases, with 15 bases sitting between them. The CDR3 length is 16 residues. CDR1 is LGHDT, CDR2 YNNKEL, per germline (reference sequence). Written as DNA, the CDR3 is TGTGCCAGCAGGGGGGGCGGGATAGGCTCCTACAATGAGCAGTTCTTC. As protein: CASRGGGIGSYNEQFF.

This clonotype was seen only a few times. This chain joins TRBV6-2 or TRBV6-3 and TRBJ2-7, with D maybe TRBD1 (6 bases). V lost 0 bases, J lost 2 bases, and 14 bases lay in between. The CDR3 extends over 16 amino acids. The V gene's germline CDR1 is MNHEY and CDR2 SVGEGT. The CDR3 sequence is CASSYSLTGTPYEQYF. CDR3 DNA: TGTGCCAGCAGTTACTCGTTGACAGGCACACCCTACGAGCAGTACTTC.

This chain uses TRBV2 with TRBJ2-3; D gene unclear. The germline V gene encodes CDR1 SNHLY and CDR2 FYNNEI. V was cut by 6 bases and J by 0 bases, with 10 bases left in between. This CDR3 comprises 14 residues. Written as DNA, the CDR3 is TGTGCCAGCAGGAAAGAGATTAGCACAGATACGCAGTATTTT. Protein sequence: CASRKEISTDTQYF.

The V gene is TRBV20-1, the J gene TRBJ2-6; D is uncertain. Per the germline V gene, CDR1 is DFQATT and CDR2 is SNEGSKA (reference sequence). V was clipped by 5 bases and J by 13 bases, with 18 bases between them. CDR3 size: 13 residues. CDR3: CSALDPLSTVLTF. In DNA, the CDR3 is TGCAGTGCTTTGGACCCCCTCTCTACAGTCCTGACTTTC.

This clonotype occurred a few times. In nucleotides, the CDR3 is TGCGCCAGCAGCTCCGGACAGGAAGGGACCCAGTACTTC. It translates to CASSSGQEGTQYF. The V gene is TRBV5-1, the J gene TRBJ2-5; 7 bases are shared with TRBD1. CDR3 length equals 13 residues. The trim removed 3 bases at V and 7 bases at J, leaving 6 bases unmatched. Germline loops: CDR1 SGHRS, CDR2 YFSETQ.

The chain couples TRBV5-1 to TRBJ2-3; a weak D match, TRBD1 (5 bases). CDR1 and CDR2 (germline): SGHRS, YFSETQ. V dropped 2 bases and J dropped 2 bases, with 12 bases sitting between them. The CDR3 length is 15 residues. The CDR3 nucleotides are TGCGCCAGCAGCTTCGGCCCCAGGGACACAGATACGCAGTATTTT. This codes for CASSFGPRDTDTQYF.

The rearrangement links TRBV20-1 to TRBJ2-1, with 9 positions matching TRBD1. The trim removed 2 bases at V and 7 bases at J, leaving 6 bases unmatched. The germline V gene encodes CDR1 DFQATT and CDR2 SNEGSKA (reference sequence). This CDR3 region has 14 residues. The DNA of the CDR3 is TGCAGTGCTAGAACACAGGGGGCGCGAAATGAGCAGTTCTTC. Amino acid sequence: CSARTQGARNEQFF.

The chain is built from TRBV4-3 and TRBJ2-3, with D possibly being TRBD1 (6 bases). Per the germline V gene, CDR1 is LGHNA and CDR2 is YSLEER. The CDR3 has 13 residues. V gave up 3 bases and J gave up 11 bases, with 15 bases separating them. The CDR3 sequence is CASSQSDRYRQYF. CDR3 DNA: TGCGCCAGCAGCCAGTCCGACAGGTATCGGCAGTATTTT.

Only a few counts were recorded for this clonotype. This chain links TRBV19 with TRBJ2-3; possible D gene TRBD1, 5 bases. This CDR3 is 15 amino acids long. V gave up 4 bases and J gave up 4 bases, with 15 bases separating them. The V gene's germline CDR1 is LNHDA and CDR2 SQIVND (reference sequence). For the CDR3, the DNA is TGTGCCAGTAGTACGTACCTTTCCAGGGCAGATACGCAGTATTTT. It is translated as CASSTYLSRADTQYF.

The CDR3 sequence is CASSRGTRQETQYF. CDR3 DNA sequence: TGTGCCAGCAGTCGCGGGACTAGACAAGAGACCCAGTACTTC. The gene calls are TRBV2 and TRBJ2-5; 8 bases match TRBD2. Germline loops: CDR1 SNHLY, CDR2 FYNNEI. J was trimmed by 2 bases and V by 5 bases; bases with no gene match: 4. The CDR3 is 14 amino acids.

There are a few counts of this clonotype. This chain links TRBV2 with TRBJ2-2; D not certain. Trimming shortened V by 0 bases and J by 6 bases, and 8 bases separated the two germline ends. CDR1 is SNHLY and CDR2 is FYNNEI in the germline V gene. The CDR3 runs 14 residues. The chain's CDR3 is CASSEAQFAGELFF. CDR3 nucleotides: TGTGCCAGCAGTGAAGCGCAGTTCGCCGGGGAGCTGTTTTTT.

This clonotype came up a few times. The J gene is TRBJ2-3, the V gene TRBV20-1, with TRBD2 matching 10 bases. CDR3 length equals 16 residues. Germline values: CDR1 DFQATT, CDR2 SNEGSKA (reference sequence). V lost 0 bases, J lost 8 bases, and 11 bases stayed unmatched. CDR3 DNA sequence: TGCAGTGCTAGAGATAAACTAGCGGGATTTGACAGTACGCAGTATTTT. It codes for CSARDKLAGFDSTQYF.